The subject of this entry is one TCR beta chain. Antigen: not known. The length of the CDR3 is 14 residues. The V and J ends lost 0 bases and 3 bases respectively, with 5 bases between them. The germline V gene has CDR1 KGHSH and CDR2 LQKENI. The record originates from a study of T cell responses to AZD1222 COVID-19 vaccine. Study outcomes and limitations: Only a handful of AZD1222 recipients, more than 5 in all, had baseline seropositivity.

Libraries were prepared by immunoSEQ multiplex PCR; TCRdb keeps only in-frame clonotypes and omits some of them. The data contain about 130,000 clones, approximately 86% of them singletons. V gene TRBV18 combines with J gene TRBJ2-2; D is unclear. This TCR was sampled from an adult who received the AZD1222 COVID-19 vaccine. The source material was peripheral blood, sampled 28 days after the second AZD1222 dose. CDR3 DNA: TGTGCCAGCTCACCACCGGCATACACCGGGGAGCTGTTTTTT. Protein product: CASSPPAYTGELFF.